Each of the 2 T cell receptor beta chains below was sequenced from the same sample in a study of T cell responses to AZD1222 COVID-19 vaccine. Clones were read by immunoSEQ multiplex PCR, and TCRdb kept only the in-frame ones, dropping some. The sample has some 150,000 clones, roughly 90% seen once. The source material was peripheral blood, sampled 28 days after the second AZD1222 dose. The receptors stem from an adult who received the AZD1222 COVID-19 vaccine.

This rearrangement joins TRBV9 to TRBJ2-5; 8 bases map to TRBD1. V lost 3 bases to trimming and J lost 3 bases; unmatched junction nucleotides: 4. This CDR3 contains 14 residues. Germline CDR1 SGDLS, CDR2 YYNGEE. The CDR3 protein is CASSALQGEETQYF. The CDR3 DNA follows: TGTGCCAGCAGCGCTCTACAGGGGGAAGAGACCCAGTACTTC.

As DNA, the CDR3 is TGTGCCAGCAGCCCCCGCGCCGGCCCGCAGTATTTT. The encoded protein is CASSPRAGPQYF. The V call is TRBV7-9, the J call TRBJ2-3; D is unclear. The germline V gene has CDR1 SEHNR and CDR2 FQNEAQ (reference sequence). V dropped 5 bases and J dropped 10 bases, with 13 bases sitting between them. This CDR3 region has 12 residues. The full variable domain, in which reference TRBV7-9 and TRBJ2-3 provide the parts outside the CDR3, is DTGVSQNPRHKITKRGQNVTFRCDPISEHNRLYWYRQTLGQGPEFLTYFQNEAQLEKSRLLSDRFSAERPKGSFSTLEIQRTEQGDSAMYLCASSPRAGPQYFGPGTRLTVL.